This T cell receptor (beta chain) stems from a study of T cell repertoires in cytomegalovirus infection. Across the whole study: Selected CMV epitopes included recently identified HLA-C-restricted ones as well as well-studied HLA-B-restricted ones. A matching HLA type, together with CMV infection, was signaled by public TCR beta signatures. Study-level results: Dominant in the ex vivo response were TCR beta clonotypes restricted by HLA-C and specific for CMV. Frequencies of public TCR beta families were cumulated, and this identified carriers of CMV plus the relevant HLA.

This clonotype was observed a few times. Antigen unknown. The germline V gene has CDR1 LGHNA and CDR2 YNFKEQ. The CDR3 is 17 amino acids. V shed 4 bases and J 6 bases; nucleotides not matched to a gene: 10. Via MiXCR, TCRdb re-called the reads, giving one row per CDR3 protein. The table includes 450,000 to 600,000 distinct CDR3 sequences, about 42% detected once. The rearrangement joins TRBV4-2 to TRBJ2-1; 12 nucleotides line up with TRBD2. This TCR was sampled from a human donor in good health (CMV status not recorded). Some clones in this sample may be carry-over from other donors' samples. The sequenced sample was cultured PBMCs, obtained from culture after CMV antigen stimulation. The CDR3 reads CASSPLAGGRGGNEQFF. CDR3 nucleotides: TGTGCCAGCAGCCCCCTAGCGGGGGGGCGTGGCGGCAATGAGCAGTTCTTC.